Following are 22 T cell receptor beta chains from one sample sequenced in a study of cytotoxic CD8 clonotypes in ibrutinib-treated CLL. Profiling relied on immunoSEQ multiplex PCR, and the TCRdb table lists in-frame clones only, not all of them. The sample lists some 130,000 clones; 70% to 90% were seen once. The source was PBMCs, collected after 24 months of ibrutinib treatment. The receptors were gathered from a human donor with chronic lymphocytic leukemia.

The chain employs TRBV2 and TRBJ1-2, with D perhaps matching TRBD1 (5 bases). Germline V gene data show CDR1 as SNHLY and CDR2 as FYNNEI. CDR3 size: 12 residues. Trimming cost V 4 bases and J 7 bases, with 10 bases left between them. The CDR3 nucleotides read TGTGCCAGCAGTGTGGGAGGGGCTGGCTACACCTTC. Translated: CASSVGGAGYTF. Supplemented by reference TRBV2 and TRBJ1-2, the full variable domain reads EPEVTQTPSHQVTQMGQEVILRCVPISNHLYFYWYRQILGQKVEFLVSFYNNEISEKSEIFDDQFSVERPDGSNFTLKIRSTKLEDSAMYFCASSVGGAGYTFGSGTRLTVV.

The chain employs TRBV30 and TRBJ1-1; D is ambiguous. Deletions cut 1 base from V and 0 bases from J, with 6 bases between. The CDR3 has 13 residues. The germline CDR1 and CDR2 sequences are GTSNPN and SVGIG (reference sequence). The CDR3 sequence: CAWSELLNTEAFF. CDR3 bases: TGTGCCTGGAGTGAACTTCTGAACACTGAAGCTTTCTTT.

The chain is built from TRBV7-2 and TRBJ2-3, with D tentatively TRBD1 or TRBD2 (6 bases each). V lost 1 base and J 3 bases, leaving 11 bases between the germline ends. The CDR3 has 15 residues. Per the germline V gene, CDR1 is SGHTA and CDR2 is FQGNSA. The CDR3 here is CASSLGRGPTDTQYF. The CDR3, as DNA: TGTGCCAGCAGCTTAGGACGGGGGCCGACAGATACGCAGTATTTT.

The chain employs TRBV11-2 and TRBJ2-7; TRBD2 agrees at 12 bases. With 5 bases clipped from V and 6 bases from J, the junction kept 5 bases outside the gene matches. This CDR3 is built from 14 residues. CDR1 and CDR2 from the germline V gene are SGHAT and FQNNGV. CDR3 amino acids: CASSPLAGGPEQYF. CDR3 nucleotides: TGTGCCAGCAGCCCGCTAGCGGGGGGGCCCGAGCAGTACTTC.

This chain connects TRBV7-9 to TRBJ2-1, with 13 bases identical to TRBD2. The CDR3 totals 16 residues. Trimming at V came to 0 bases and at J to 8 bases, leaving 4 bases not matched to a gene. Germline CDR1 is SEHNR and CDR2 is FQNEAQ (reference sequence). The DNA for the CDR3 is TGTGCCAGCAGCTTAGCAGGACTAGCGGGAGTAGATGAGCAGTTCTTC. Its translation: CASSLAGLAGVDEQFF.

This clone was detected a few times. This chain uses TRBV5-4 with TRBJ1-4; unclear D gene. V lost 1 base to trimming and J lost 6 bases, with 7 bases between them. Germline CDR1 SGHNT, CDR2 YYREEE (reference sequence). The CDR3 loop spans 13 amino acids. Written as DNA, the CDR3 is TGTGCCAGCAGCTTGATAAGCGATGAAAAACTGTTTTTT. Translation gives CASSLISDEKLFF.

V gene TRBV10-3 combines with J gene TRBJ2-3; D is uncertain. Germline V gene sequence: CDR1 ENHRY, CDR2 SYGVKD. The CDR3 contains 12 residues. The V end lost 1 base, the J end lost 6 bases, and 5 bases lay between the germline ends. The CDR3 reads CAISEYADTQYF. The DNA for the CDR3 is TGTGCCATCAGTGAGTATGCGGATACGCAGTATTTT.

CDR3 protein: CASQPGHGSSGANVLTF. The CDR3 nucleotides are TGTGCCAGCCAGCCGGGACACGGAAGCTCTGGGGCCAACGTCCTGACTTTC. The chain uses TRBV7-2 and TRBJ2-6; possible D gene TRBD1, 6 bases. Trimming took 8 bases from V and 0 from J, leaving 17 bases between them. The CDR3 spans 17 residues. Germline assignment: CDR1 SGHTA and CDR2 FQGNSA.

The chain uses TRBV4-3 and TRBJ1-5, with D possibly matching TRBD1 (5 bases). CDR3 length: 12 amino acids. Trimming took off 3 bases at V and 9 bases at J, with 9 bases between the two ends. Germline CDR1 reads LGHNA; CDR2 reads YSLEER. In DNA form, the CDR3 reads TGCGCCAGCAGCCAGGGGGGTAGGCCCCAGCATTTT. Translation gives CASSQGGRPQHF.

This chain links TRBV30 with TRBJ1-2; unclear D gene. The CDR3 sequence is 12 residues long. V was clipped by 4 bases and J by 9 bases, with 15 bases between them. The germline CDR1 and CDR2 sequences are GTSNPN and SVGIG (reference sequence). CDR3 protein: CAWTQTPGSYTF. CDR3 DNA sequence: TGTGCCTGGACTCAGACCCCAGGTAGCTACACCTTC.

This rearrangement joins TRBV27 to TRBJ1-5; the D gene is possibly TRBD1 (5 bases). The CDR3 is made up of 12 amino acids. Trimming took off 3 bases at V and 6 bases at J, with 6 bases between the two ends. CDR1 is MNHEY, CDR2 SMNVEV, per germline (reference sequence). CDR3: CASSFTGQPQHF. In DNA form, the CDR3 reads TGTGCCAGCAGTTTCACAGGTCAGCCCCAGCATTTT.

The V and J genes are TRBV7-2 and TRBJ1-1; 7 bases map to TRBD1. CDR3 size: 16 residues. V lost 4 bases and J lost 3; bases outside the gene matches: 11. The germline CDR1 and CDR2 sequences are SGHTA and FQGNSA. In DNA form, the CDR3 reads TGTGCCAGCAGCTCCCCCGAACTAGGGGGCTACACTGAAGCTTTCTTT. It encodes CASSSPELGGYTEAFF.

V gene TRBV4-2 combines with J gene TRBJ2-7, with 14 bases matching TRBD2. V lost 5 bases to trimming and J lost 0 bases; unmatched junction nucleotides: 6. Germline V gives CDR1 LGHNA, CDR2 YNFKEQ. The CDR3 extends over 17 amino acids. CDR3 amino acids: CASSFGTSGGLSYEQYF. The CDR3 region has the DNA TGTGCCAGCAGCTTTGGGACTAGCGGGGGTCTCTCCTACGAGCAGTACTTC.

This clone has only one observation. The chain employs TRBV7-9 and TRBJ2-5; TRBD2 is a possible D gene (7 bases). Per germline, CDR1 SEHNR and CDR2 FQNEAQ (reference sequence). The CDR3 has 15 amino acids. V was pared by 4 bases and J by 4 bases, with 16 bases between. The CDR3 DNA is TGTGCCAGCAGCTCTTGGGGGGGCTTGAGAGAGACCCAGTACTTC. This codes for CASSSWGGLRETQYF.

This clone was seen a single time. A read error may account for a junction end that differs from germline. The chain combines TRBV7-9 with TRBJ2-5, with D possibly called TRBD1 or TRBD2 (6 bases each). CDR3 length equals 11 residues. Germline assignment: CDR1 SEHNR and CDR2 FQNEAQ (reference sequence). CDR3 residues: CASSLGGAFHF. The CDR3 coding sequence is TGTGCCAGCAGCTTAGGGGGGGCGTTCCACTTC.

CDR3: CATSRDPQETQYF. As DNA, the CDR3 is TGTGCCACCAGCAGAGATCCCCAAGAGACCCAGTACTTC. J is TRBJ2-5 and V is TRBV15, with D unclear. The CDR3 length is 13 residues. V lost 0 bases to trimming and J lost 1 base, with 3 bases between them. Germline loops: CDR1 LNHNV, CDR2 YYDKDF (reference sequence).

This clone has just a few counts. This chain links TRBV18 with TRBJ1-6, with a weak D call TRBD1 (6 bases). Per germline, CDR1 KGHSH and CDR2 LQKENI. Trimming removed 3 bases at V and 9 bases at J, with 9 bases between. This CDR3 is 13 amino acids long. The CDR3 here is CASSPGGSSPLHF. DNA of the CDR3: TGTGCCAGCTCACCCGGGGGCAGTTCACCCCTCCACTTT.

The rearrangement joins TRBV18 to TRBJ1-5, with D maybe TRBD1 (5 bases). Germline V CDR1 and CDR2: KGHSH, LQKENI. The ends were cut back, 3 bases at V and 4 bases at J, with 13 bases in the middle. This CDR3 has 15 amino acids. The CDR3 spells CASSPGTNGNQPQHF. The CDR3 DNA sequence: TGTGCCAGCTCACCGGGGACTAATGGGAATCAGCCCCAGCATTTT.

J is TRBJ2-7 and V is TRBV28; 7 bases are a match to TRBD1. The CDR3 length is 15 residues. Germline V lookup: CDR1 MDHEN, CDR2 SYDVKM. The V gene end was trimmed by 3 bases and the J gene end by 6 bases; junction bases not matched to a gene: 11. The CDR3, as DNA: TGTGCCAGCAGTTTGCAGGCCCAGGGGGTCCCCGAGCAGTACTTC. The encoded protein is CASSLQAQGVPEQYF.

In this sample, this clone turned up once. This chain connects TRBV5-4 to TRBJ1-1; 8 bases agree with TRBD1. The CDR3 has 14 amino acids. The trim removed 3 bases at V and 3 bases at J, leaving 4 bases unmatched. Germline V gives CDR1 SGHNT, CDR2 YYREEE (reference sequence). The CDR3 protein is CASSYDRGDTEAFF. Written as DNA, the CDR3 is TGTGCCAGCAGCTATGACAGGGGCGACACTGAAGCTTTCTTT.

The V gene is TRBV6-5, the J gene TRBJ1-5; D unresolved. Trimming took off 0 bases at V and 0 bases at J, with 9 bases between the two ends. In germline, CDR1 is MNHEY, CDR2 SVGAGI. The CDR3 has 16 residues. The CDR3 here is CASSYSSENSNQPQHF. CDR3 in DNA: TGTGCCAGCAGTTACTCGTCGGAGAATAGCAATCAGCCCCAGCATTTT.

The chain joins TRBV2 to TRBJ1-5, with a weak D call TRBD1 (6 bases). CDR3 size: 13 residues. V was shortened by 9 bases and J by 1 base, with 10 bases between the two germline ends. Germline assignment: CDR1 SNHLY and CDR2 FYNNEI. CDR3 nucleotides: TGTGCCAGTCACAGGGACAGCAATCAGCCCCAGCATTTT. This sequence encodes CASHRDSNQPQHF.